These 11 T cell receptor beta chains were sequenced from one sample in a study of blood T cell repertoires in COVID-19. Here immunoSEQ multiplex PCR was the method, and the copy in TCRdb shows in-frame clones only, minus some. The sample gives approximately 15,000 clones, more than 70% of which show up once; around 12% is in the top ten. The sample taken for sequencing was peripheral blood. Receptors originate from a human donor in a cohort sampled during active COVID-19.

The chain has TRBV4-3 and TRBJ1-2; D is possibly TRBD1 (6 bases). Germline-derived CDR1 and CDR2 are LGHNA and YSLEER. CDR3 length equals 14 residues. V was pared by 4 bases and J by 4 bases, with 13 bases between. CDR3 nucleotides: TGCGCCAGCAGCCCGTCGAGGGGGAGCTATGGCTACACCTTC. Protein product: CASSPSRGSYGYTF.

This chain connects TRBV12-3 or TRBV12-4 to TRBJ2-3; tentative D call: TRBD1 (5 bases). The CDR3 is 13 amino acids. V was trimmed by 2 bases and J by 4 bases, leaving 7 bases between them. CDR3: CASSLRGPDTQYF. CDR3 nucleotides: TGTGCCAGCAGTTTAAGGGGCCCAGATACGCAGTATTTT.

The chain joins TRBV5-1 to TRBJ2-7; 8 bases are a match to TRBD1. This CDR3 is built from 14 residues. V shed 2 bases and J 5 bases; nucleotides not matched to a gene: 6. CDR1 and CDR2 (germline): SGHRS, YFSETQ. The CDR3 loop reads CASSFLDRAHEQYF. CDR3 nucleotide sequence: TGCGCCAGCAGCTTCCTGGACAGGGCCCACGAGCAGTACTTC. Variable domain in full (rest from reference TRBV5-1 and TRBJ2-7): KAGVTQTPRYLIKTRGQQVTLSCSPISGHRSVSWYQQTPGQGLQFLFEYFSETQRNKGNFPGRFSGRQFSNSRSEMNVSTLELGDSALYLCASSFLDRAHEQYFGPGTRLTVT.

The chain carries TRBV9 and TRBJ2-4, with 7 positions matching TRBD2. The V gene end was trimmed by 2 bases and the J gene end by 0 bases; junction bases not matched to a gene: 5. Germline loops: CDR1 SGDLS, CDR2 YYNGEE. CDR3 length: 16 amino acids. The CDR3 bases are TGTGCCAGCAGCGTGGGGAGGGGTGTAGCCAAAAACATTCAGTACTTC. Amino acids: CASSVGRGVAKNIQYF.

The sample holds one count of this clone. The gene calls are TRBV11-2 and TRBJ1-1; 7 positions match TRBD1. J lost 4 bases, V lost 3 bases, and 8 bases had no gene match. The CDR3 covers 15 residues. Germline V lookup: CDR1 SGHAT, CDR2 FQNNGV. CDR3 nucleotides: TGTGCCAGCAGCTTCACAGGGGAACGGGGCACTGAAGCTTTCTTT. Translation: CASSFTGERGTEAFF.

The chain employs TRBV7-9 and TRBJ1-1; D uncertain. In germline, CDR1 is SEHNR, CDR2 FQNEAQ (reference sequence). Trimming stripped 3 bases from V and 5 bases from J, with 7 bases between. CDR3 size: 12 residues. The CDR3, as DNA: TGTGCCAGCAGCTTGGGGAGGACTGAAGCTTTCTTT. Translated: CASSLGRTEAFF.

The V gene is TRBV11-1, the J gene TRBJ2-5, with D possibly being TRBD2 (5 bases). V was trimmed by 3 bases and J by 4 bases, leaving 6 bases between them. The CDR3 has 12 residues. Germline values: CDR1 SGHAT, CDR2 FQDESV (reference sequence). The CDR3 DNA is TGTGCCAGCAGCTTCGCGGGAGAGACCCAGTACTTC. Protein sequence: CASSFAGETQYF.

The J gene is TRBJ2-7, the V gene TRBV27, with 8 bases fitting TRBD2. The CDR3 contains 14 residues. Looked up from germline, CDR1 is MNHEY and CDR2 is SMNVEV (reference sequence). With 2 bases clipped from V and 3 bases from J, the junction kept 3 bases outside the gene matches. The CDR3 region is CASSLVGLGYEQYF. The CDR3 DNA follows: TGTGCCAGCAGTTTAGTGGGACTAGGCTACGAGCAGTACTTC.

The CDR3 coding sequence is TGTGCCAGCAGTGAGTTACAGTTTGGCTACACCTTC. As protein: CASSELQFGYTF. V is TRBV6-1 and J is TRBJ1-2; D not resolved. Per the germline V gene, CDR1 is MNHNS and CDR2 is SASEGT. Trimming left V 3 bases short and J 7 bases short, with 9 bases between. This CDR3 spans 12 amino acids.

This chain connects TRBV19 to TRBJ1-5, with 7 bases fitting TRBD1. Germline trimming cut 3 bases from V and 7 bases from J; bases unmatched to any gene: 6. Germline V gives CDR1 LNHDA, CDR2 SQIVND (reference sequence). The CDR3 extends over 14 amino acids. The CDR3 DNA sequence: TGTGCCAGTAGTATGGGACAGTACGCCCAGCCCCAGCATTTT. It translates to CASSMGQYAQPQHF.

The chain couples TRBV28 to TRBJ2-4, with D possibly matching TRBD2 (5 bases). CDR3 length: 16 amino acids. Trimming shortened V by 5 bases and J by 0 bases, and 14 bases separated the two germline ends. Germline CDR1 and CDR2: MDHEN and SYDVKM. CDR3 residues: CASSPGLPVAKNIQYF. The CDR3 DNA reads TGTGCCAGCAGTCCCGGACTCCCAGTAGCCAAAAACATTCAGTACTTC.